The 20 T cell receptor beta chains below were found in one sample sequenced in a study of blood T cell repertoires in COVID-19. Produced via immunoSEQ multiplex PCR; TCRdb's table is partial and in-frame only. The table shows approximately 110,000 clones, with roughly four fifths occurring only once. What was sequenced was peripheral blood. All receptors derive from a woman aged 80 or over with acute or convalescent COVID-19.

The gene calls are TRBV15 and TRBJ2-2; possible D gene TRBD1, 5 bases. Looked up from germline, CDR1 is LNHNV and CDR2 is YYDKDF (reference sequence). CDR3 length equals 14 residues. Trimming removed 0 bases from V and 5 bases from J, with 7 bases in between. Written as DNA, the CDR3 is TGTGCCACCAGCAGAGATAGGGGAACCGGGGAGCTGTTTTTT. Translation gives CATSRDRGTGELFF.

The chain links TRBV18 to TRBJ1-2, with TRBD1 matching over 10 bases. The CDR3 is 13 residues long. Trimming took 5 bases from V and 8 from J; bases not matched to a gene: 5. CDR1 is KGHSH and CDR2 is LQKENI in the germline V gene. In DNA, the CDR3 is TGTGCCAGCTCAACCGGGACAGGGGACGGCTACACCTTC. This encodes CASSTGTGDGYTF.

The rearrangement links TRBV5-1 to TRBJ2-5, with D maybe TRBD2 (6 bases). CDR3 length: 14 amino acids. The germline V gene encodes CDR1 SGHRS and CDR2 YFSETQ. The ends were cut back, 4 bases at V and 5 bases at J, with 15 bases in the middle. The DNA of the CDR3 is TGCGCCAGCAGCGCGGGACTTAAGGAGGAGACCCAGTACTTC. As protein: CASSAGLKEETQYF.

The rearrangement links TRBV20-1 to TRBJ1-6; D ambiguous. CDR1 is DFQATT, CDR2 SNEGSKA, per germline (reference sequence). There are 14 residues in the CDR3. The V end was cut by 3 bases, the J end by 5 bases, with 11 bases between. The CDR3 spells CSASTTIDNSPLHF. The CDR3 bases are TGCAGTGCTAGTACTACGATCGATAATTCACCCCTCCACTTT.

The V call is TRBV28, the J call TRBJ2-7; TRBD2 matches 8 bases. Germline V gene lookup returns CDR1 MDHEN and CDR2 SYDVKM. Trimming at V came to 8 bases and at J to 2 bases, leaving 11 bases not matched to a gene. The CDR3 spans 15 residues. CDR3 in amino acids: CASSSPGLGTYEQYF. Written as DNA, the CDR3 is TGTGCCAGCTCATCTCCGGGACTAGGAACCTACGAGCAGTACTTC.

This clone was counted a few times. This rearrangement joins TRBV6-6 to TRBJ2-2, with D maybe TRBD2 (7 bases). Per germline, CDR1 MNHNY and CDR2 SVGAGI (reference sequence). The CDR3 is 16 amino acids. The ends were cut back, 8 bases at V and 2 bases at J, with 18 bases in the middle. The CDR3 nucleotides are TGTGCCAGCGGAAAGGGGGAGGGACACAACACCGGGGAGCTGTTTTTT. This translates into CASGKGEGHNTGELFF.

The chain recombines TRBV3-1 (or the pseudogene TRBV3-2) with TRBJ2-3; 11 bases match TRBD2. After removal of 4 bases from V and 10 bases from J, the junction contained 4 bases not matched to a gene. The CDR3 consists of 13 residues. CDR1 is LGHDT, CDR2 YNNKEL, per germline (reference sequence). As DNA, the CDR3 is TGTGCCAGCAGCCCCTTAGCGGGAGGGCCGCAGTATTTT. Amino acid sequence: CASSPLAGGPQYF.

The V and J genes are TRBV3-1 (or the pseudogene TRBV3-2) and TRBJ1-4, with D maybe TRBD1 (6 bases). The CDR3 is 17 residues long. V was clipped by 3 bases and J by 7 bases, with 21 bases between them. Germline lookup yields CDR1 LGHDT and CDR2 YNNKEL (reference sequence). The CDR3 is CASSQEPPYRVGEKLFF. The CDR3 nucleotides are TGTGCCAGCAGCCAGGAGCCCCCGTACAGGGTTGGTGAAAAACTGTTTTTT.

V is TRBV19 and J is TRBJ2-2; D is unresolved. The V end was cut by 7 bases, the J end by 7 bases, with 10 bases between. CDR3 length: 12 amino acids. Germline values: CDR1 LNHDA, CDR2 SQIVND (reference sequence). CDR3 nucleotide sequence: TGTGCCAGTAAACGCTATATCGGGGAGCTGTTTTTT. Translating it yields CASKRYIGELFF.

This clone was seen more than once but under ten times. The CDR3 sequence: CASSASGRVSEQYF. For the CDR3, the DNA is TGTGCCAGTAGTGCTAGCGGGAGGGTCTCCGAGCAGTACTTC. This rearrangement joins TRBV19 to TRBJ2-7; 12 bases line up with TRBD2. This CDR3 has 14 residues. In germline, CDR1 is LNHDA, CDR2 SQIVND (reference sequence). The trim removed 5 bases at V and 6 bases at J, leaving 5 bases unmatched.

This rearrangement joins TRBV19 to TRBJ1-1; 7 nucleotides match TRBD1. Germline CDR1 and CDR2: LNHDA and SQIVND (reference sequence). The CDR3 is 14 amino acids. Trimming removed 6 bases from V and 2 bases from J; junction bases left unmatched: 6. CDR3 amino acids: CASRPGTANTEAFF. CDR3 sequence (DNA): TGTGCCAGTAGACCCGGGACAGCAAACACTGAAGCTTTCTTT.

The V gene is TRBV7-9, the J gene TRBJ2-5, with 7 bases lining up with TRBD1. The J segment lost 1 base and the V segment lost 2 bases, leaving 4 bases of the junction unmatched. CDR1 and CDR2 from the germline V gene are SEHNR and FQNEAQ (reference sequence). This CDR3 spans 15 amino acids. CDR3: CASSLMTGLQETQYF. The CDR3 DNA sequence: TGTGCCAGCAGCTTAATGACAGGGCTCCAAGAGACCCAGTACTTC. Together with reference TRBV7-9 and TRBJ2-5, the CDR3 gives the full variable domain: DTGVSQNPRHKITKRGQNVTFRCDPISEHNRLYWYRQTLGQGPEFLTYFQNEAQLEKSRLLSDRFSAERPKGSFSTLEIQRTEQGDSAMYLCASSLMTGLQETQYFGPGTRLLVL.

This chain connects TRBV7-2 to TRBJ2-5, with 8 bases lining up with TRBD2. CDR3 length: 16 residues. The junction had 7 bases not matched to a gene; V was cut back by 2 bases and J by 2 bases. Germline V CDR1 and CDR2: SGHTA, FQGNSA. CDR3 loop: CASSLKSSGWQETQYF. CDR3 nucleotide sequence: TGTGCCAGCAGCTTAAAGTCTAGCGGGTGGCAAGAGACCCAGTACTTC.

The rearrangement links TRBV11-2 to TRBJ2-3; no clear D. The V end lost 1 base, the J end lost 5 bases, and 4 bases lay between the germline ends. CDR3 length: 12 amino acids. In germline, CDR1 is SGHAT, CDR2 FQNNGV. As DNA, the CDR3 is TGTGCCAGCAGCTTAGGGAGAGATACGCAGTATTTT. It is translated as CASSLGRDTQYF.

The rearrangement joins TRBV5-1 to TRBJ2-1; D is unclear. Trimming pared 0 bases from V and 0 bases from J, leaving 7 bases between. The CDR3 has 15 amino acids. Germline CDR1 SGHRS, CDR2 YFSETQ. The CDR3, as DNA: TGCGCCAGCAGCTTGGATCAGGTCTCCTACAATGAGCAGTTCTTC. This gives the protein CASSLDQVSYNEQFF.

The chain links TRBV4-3 to TRBJ2-1, with TRBD2 matching 7 bases. V was pared by 0 bases and J by 5 bases, with 10 bases of the junction left unmatched. The CDR3 runs 17 residues. CDR1 and CDR2 from the germline V gene are LGHNA and YSLEER. The CDR3 sequence: CASSQESLAGANNEQFF. The CDR3 region has the DNA TGCGCCAGCAGCCAAGAATCTTTGGCGGGAGCAAACAATGAGCAGTTCTTC.

V and J are TRBV18 and TRBJ1-1; 7 bases map to TRBD1. The CDR3 has 16 amino acids. V was clipped by 4 bases and J by 1 base; unmatched bases: 9. Germline lookup yields CDR1 KGHSH and CDR2 LQKENI. CDR3 nucleotide sequence: TGTGCCAGCTCACTAATAGGGGGCGCAGAGAACACTGAAGCTTTCTTT. It specifies CASSLIGGAENTEAFF.

The CDR3 protein is CASSIDMERTEKLFF. The DNA for the CDR3 is TGTGCCAGTAGTATAGATATGGAGCGGACTGAAAAACTGTTTTTT. The chain employs TRBV19 and TRBJ1-4; D remains unclear. This CDR3 is built from 15 residues. V lost 0 bases, J lost 7 bases, and 12 bases lay in between. The V gene's germline CDR1 is LNHDA and CDR2 SQIVND (reference sequence).

This clone is a singleton in its sample. The chain links TRBV11-2 to TRBJ2-5; D is ambiguous. Germline V lookup: CDR1 SGHAT, CDR2 FQNNGV. Trimming stripped 2 bases from V and 2 bases from J, with 12 bases between. The CDR3 totals 15 residues. The CDR3 region has the DNA TGTGCCAGCAGCTTATTTCCAGCGATACAAGAGACCCAGTACTTC. Amino acids: CASSLFPAIQETQYF.

The chain recombines TRBV2 with TRBJ2-7, with 9 bases aligning to TRBD1. After removal of 7 bases from V and 3 bases from J, the junction contained 4 bases not matched to a gene. CDR1 SNHLY and CDR2 FYNNEI come from the germline V gene. There are 13 residues in the CDR3. The CDR3 nucleotides read TGTGCCAGCAACCGGGACAGGGACTACGAGCAGTACTTC. It encodes CASNRDRDYEQYF. Full variable domain (remainder filled in from reference TRBV2 and TRBJ2-7): EPEVTQTPSHQVTQMGQEVILRCVPISNHLYFYWYRQILGQKVEFLVSFYNNEISEKSEIFDDQFSVERPDGSNFTLKIRSTKLEDSAMYFCASNRDRDYEQYFGPGTRLTVT.